This T cell receptor (beta chain) came from a study of T-cell memory formation after mild COVID-19. Study information: Each donor largely had its own TCR clusters.

Germline CDR1 LNHNV, CDR2 YYDKDF (reference sequence). CDR3 length: 10 residues. Trimming pared 10 bases from V and 5 bases from J, leaving 6 bases between. Study conclusions and caveats: Contracting CD8+ clones were enriched in EMRA, CD4+ mainly in CM and EM.

TCRdb ran MiXCR on the 5' RACE reads and lists one entry per CDR3 protein. The sample includes 380,000 or so distinct CDR3 sequences, approximately 15% of them seen just once. This clonotype has more than one count but fewer than ten. Its antigen is as yet unknown. This TCR was recovered from a man in his late teens or twenties who had mild COVID-19 (a few samples of this study predate the infection). Cell type and time point are not known. This chain uses TRBV15 with TRBJ2-1, with D maybe TRBD2 (5 bases). Sequences were obtained from PBMCs or a T cell subset sorted from them (not recorded which). The CDR3 sequence is CAIGNNEQFF. CDR3 coding DNA: TGTGCCATCGGGAACAATGAGCAGTTCTTC.